The sequence of this TCR beta chain was determined in a study of PD-1 blockade in classical Hodgkin lymphoma. At the level of the study: Nivolumab dosed at 3 mg/kg went to patients intravenously every 2 weeks.

Sequencing used immunoSEQ multiplex PCR; TCRdb keeps in-frame clones, though not all of them. The repertoire holds 25,000 to 30,000 clones, with approximately 64% as singletons. Overall study results and limits: CD8+ TCR diversity did not rise significantly by C4D1, unlike CD4+. Newly diagnosed patients had baseline TCR diversity that was reportedly lower than that of healthy donors.

This clone was detected only a few times. Its antigen is currently unknown. All patients experienced relapse after autologous stem cell transplantation, and brentuximab vedotin exposure was variable. Responses achieved at best were complete response, partial response or progressive disease. The J segment lost 1 base and the V segment lost 6 bases, leaving 8 bases of the junction unmatched. There are 17 residues in the CDR3. Per the germline V gene, CDR1 is MDHEN and CDR2 is SYDVKM. Sequenced here: peripheral blood mononuclear cells (PBMCs), sampled before the second cycle of nivolumab. The source of this sequence is a human donor with classical Hodgkin lymphoma. The chain links TRBV28 to TRBJ1-4; 10 nucleotides match TRBD1. CDR3 sequence reads: CASSPGQGGGTNEKLFF. CDR3 in DNA: TGTGCCAGCAGCCCCGGACAGGGGGGAGGAACTAATGAAAAACTGTTTTTT.